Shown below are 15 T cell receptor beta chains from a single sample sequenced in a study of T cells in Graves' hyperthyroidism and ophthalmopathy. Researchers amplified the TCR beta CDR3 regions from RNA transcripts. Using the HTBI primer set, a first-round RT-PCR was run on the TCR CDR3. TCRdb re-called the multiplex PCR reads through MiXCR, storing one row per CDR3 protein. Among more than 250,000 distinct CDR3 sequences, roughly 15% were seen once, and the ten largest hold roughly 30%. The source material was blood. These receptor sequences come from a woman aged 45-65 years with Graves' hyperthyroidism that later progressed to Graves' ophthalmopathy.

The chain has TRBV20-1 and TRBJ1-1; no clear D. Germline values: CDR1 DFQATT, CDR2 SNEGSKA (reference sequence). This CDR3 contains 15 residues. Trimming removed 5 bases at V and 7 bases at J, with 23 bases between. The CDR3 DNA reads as TGCAGTGCTCGAGGCTCTTGCCAGGAACCTTTTGAAGCTTTCTTT. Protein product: CSARGSCQEPFEAFF.

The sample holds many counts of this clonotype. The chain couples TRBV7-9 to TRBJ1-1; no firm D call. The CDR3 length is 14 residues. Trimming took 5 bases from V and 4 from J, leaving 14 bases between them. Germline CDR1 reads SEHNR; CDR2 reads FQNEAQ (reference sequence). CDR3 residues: CASSPLAGSTEAFF. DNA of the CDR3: TGTGCCAGCAGCCCGCTTGCAGGTAGCACTGAAGCTTTCTTT.

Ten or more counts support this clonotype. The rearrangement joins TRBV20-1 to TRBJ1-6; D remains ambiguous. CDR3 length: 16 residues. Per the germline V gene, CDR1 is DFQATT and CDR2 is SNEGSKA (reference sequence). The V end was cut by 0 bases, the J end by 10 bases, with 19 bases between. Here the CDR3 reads CSARDLLTADGSPLHF. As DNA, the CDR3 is TGCAGTGCTAGAGACCTCTTAACTGCAGACGGATCACCCCTCCACTTT.

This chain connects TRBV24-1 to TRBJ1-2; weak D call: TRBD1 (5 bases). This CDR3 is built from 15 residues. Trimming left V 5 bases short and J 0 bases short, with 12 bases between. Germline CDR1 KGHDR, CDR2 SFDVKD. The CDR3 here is CATSVPLTANYGYTF. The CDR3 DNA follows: TGTGCCACCAGTGTTCCCTTGACAGCTAACTATGGCTACACCTTC.

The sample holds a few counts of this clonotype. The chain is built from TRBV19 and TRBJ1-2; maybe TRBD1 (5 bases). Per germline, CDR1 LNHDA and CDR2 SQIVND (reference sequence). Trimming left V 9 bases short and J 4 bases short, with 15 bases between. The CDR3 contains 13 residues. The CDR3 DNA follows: TGTGCCAGCGTAGGGGCCTCTGGCTATGGCTACACCTTC. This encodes CASVGASGYGYTF.

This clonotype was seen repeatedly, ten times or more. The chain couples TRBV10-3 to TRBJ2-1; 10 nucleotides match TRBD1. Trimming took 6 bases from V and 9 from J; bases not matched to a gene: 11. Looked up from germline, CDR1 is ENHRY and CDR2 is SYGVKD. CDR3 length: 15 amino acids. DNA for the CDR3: TGTGCCATCAGCCGACAGGGGGCTATCGAGGGTGAGCAGTTCTTC. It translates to CAISRQGAIEGEQFF.

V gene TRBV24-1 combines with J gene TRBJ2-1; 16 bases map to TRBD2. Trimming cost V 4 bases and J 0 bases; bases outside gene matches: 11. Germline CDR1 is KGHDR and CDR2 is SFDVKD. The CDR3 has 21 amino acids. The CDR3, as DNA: TGTGCCACCAGTGACTTTGTGGGACTAGCGGGAGGGCCAGGCTCCTACAATGAGCAGTTCTTC. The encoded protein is CATSDFVGLAGGPGSYNEQFF.

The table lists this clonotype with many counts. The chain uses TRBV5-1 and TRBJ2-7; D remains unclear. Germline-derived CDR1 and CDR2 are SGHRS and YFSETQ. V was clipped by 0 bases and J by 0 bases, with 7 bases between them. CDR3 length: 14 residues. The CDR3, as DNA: TGCGCCAGCAGCTTGGATCCAGTCTCCTACGAGCAGTACTTC. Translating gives CASSLDPVSYEQYF.

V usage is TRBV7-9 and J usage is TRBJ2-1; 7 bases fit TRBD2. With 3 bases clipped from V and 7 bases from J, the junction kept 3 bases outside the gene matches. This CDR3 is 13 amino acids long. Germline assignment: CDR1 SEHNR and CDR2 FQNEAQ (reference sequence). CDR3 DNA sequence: TGTGCCAGCAGCTTGGTGGGAGGGAATGAGCAGTTCTTC. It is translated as CASSLVGGNEQFF.

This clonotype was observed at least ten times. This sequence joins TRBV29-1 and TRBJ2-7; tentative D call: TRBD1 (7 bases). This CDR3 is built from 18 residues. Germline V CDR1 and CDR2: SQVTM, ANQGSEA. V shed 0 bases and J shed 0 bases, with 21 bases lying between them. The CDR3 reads CSVEDEGGEGATSYEQYF. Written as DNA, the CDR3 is TGCAGCGTTGAAGATGAGGGGGGAGAGGGGGCCACCTCCTACGAGCAGTACTTC.

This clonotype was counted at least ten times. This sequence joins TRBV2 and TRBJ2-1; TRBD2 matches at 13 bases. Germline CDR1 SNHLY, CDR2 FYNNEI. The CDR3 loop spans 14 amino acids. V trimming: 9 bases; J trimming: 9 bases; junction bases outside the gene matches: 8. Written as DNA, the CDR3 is TGTGCCAGAGGCGGGACTAGCGGGATTAGTGAGCAGTTCTTC. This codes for CARGGTSGISEQFF.

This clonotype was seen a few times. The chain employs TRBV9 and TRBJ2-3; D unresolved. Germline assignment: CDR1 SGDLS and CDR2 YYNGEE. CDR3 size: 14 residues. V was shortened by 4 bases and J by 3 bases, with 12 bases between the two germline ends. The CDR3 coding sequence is TGTGCCAGCAGCAATGCCGGGTCAACAGATACGCAGTATTTT. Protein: CASSNAGSTDTQYF.

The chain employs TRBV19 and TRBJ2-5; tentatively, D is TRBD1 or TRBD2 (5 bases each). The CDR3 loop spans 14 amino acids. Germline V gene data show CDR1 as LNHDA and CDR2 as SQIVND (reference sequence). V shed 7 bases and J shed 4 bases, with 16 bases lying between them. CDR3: CASTPAAGRETQYF. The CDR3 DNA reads TGTGCCAGTACCCCCGCGGCAGGGAGAGAGACCCAGTACTTC. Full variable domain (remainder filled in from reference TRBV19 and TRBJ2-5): DGGITQSPKYLFRKEGQNVTLSCEQNLNHDAMYWYRQDPGQGLRLIYYSQIVNDFQKGDIAEGYSVSREKKESFPLTVTSAQKNPTAFYLCASTPAAGRETQYFGPGTRLLVL.

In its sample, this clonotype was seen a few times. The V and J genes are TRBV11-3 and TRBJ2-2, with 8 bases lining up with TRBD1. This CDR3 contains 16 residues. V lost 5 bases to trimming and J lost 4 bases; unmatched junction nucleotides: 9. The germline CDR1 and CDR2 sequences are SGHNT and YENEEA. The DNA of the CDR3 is TGTGCCAGCAGCATATCCCGGGACAGGTCCACCGGGGAGCTGTTTTTT. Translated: CASSISRDRSTGELFF.

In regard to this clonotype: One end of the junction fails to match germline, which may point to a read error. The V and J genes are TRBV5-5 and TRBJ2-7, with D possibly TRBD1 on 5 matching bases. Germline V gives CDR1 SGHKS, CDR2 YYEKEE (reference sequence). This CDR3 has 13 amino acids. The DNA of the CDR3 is TGTGCCAGCAGCTTGGCAGGGCCCTACCAGCAGTACTTC. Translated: CASSLAGPYQQYF. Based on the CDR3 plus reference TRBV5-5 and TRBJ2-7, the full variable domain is DAGVTQSPTHLIKTRGQQVTLRCSPISGHKSVSWYQQVLGQGPQFIFQYYEKEERGRGNFPDRFSARQFPNYSSELNVNALLLGDSALYLCASSLAGPYQQYFGPGTRLTVT.